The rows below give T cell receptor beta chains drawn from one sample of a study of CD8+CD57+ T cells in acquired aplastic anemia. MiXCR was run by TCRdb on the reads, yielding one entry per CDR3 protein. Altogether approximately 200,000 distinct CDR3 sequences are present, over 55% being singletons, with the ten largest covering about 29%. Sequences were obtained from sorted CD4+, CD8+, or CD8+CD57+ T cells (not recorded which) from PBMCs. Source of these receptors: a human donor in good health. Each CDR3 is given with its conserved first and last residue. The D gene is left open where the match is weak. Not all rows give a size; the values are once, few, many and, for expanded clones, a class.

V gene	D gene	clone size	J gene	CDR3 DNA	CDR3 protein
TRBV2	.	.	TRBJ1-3	TGTGCCAGCAGTGAAGAGTTTTTGAGCTCTGGAAACACCATATATTTT	CASSEEFLSSGNTIYF
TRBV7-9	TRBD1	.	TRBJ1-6	TGTGCCAGCAGCACTGGACAGGGGGGTCGTAATTCACCCCTCCACTTT	CASSTGQGGRNSPLHF
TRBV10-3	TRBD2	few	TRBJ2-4	TGTGCCATCGGGGAGGGATGGGACATTCAGTACTTC	CAIGEGWDIQYF
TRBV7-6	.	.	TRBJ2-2	TGTGCCAGCAGCTTAAACCAGGAGCTGTTTTTT	CASSLNQELFF
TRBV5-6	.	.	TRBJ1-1	TGTGCCAGCAGCTACCAACCGGTGGTGAACACTGAAGCTTCCTTT	CASSYQPVVNTEASF
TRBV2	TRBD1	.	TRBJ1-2	TGTGCCAGAGAAGGGGACAGGGTGGCTAACTATGGCTACACCTTC	CAREGDRVANYGYTF
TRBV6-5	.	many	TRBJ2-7	TGTGCCAGCGCCAACAGGCGCGCGTGGGGGGACGAGCAGTACTTC	CASANRRAWGDEQYF
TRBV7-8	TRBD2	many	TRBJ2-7	TGTGCCAGCAGCTTAGATGTAGGGACTAGCGGGAGATTTGGTTACGAGCAGTACTTC	CASSLDVGTSGRFGYEQYF
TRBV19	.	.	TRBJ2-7	TGTGCCAGTTTAGCGACAGGTTTTGCCTACGAGCAGTACTTC	CASLATGFAYEQYF
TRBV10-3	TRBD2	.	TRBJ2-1	TGTGCCATCAGTGGAGCTAGCGGGGGGGCTTTATTCTCCTACAATGAGCAGTTCTTC	CAISGASGGALFSYNEQFF
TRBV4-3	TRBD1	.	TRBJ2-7	TGCGCCAGCAGCCCGGCCGGGACAGGGGCCGAGCAGTACTTC	CASSPAGTGAEQYF
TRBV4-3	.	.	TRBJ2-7	TGCGCCAGCTCAACTACTGGCGGGGGCATCTACGAGCAGTACTTC	CASSTTGGGIYEQYF